Each of the 18 T cell receptor beta chains below was sequenced from the same sample in a study of blood T cells in healthy people across ages. A second PCR of roughly 6 to 12 cycles used a sample-barcoded 5' primer and a J-beta primer mix. TCRdb redid the calling of the 5' RACE reads with MiXCR, one entry per CDR3 protein. The repertoire holds about 1.8 million distinct CDR3 sequences, roughly 52% seen once, with approximately 2.1% in the top ten. The sequencing input was blood. The receptors originated from a woman aged 40 to 50 in good health.

The CDR3 DNA is TGTGCCAGCAGCTTAACGTCAGGACGGGAGAACTATGGCTACACCTTC. Residues: CASSLTSGRENYGYTF. V usage is TRBV7-3 and J usage is TRBJ1-2, with D uncertain. Trimming took 0 bases from V and 2 from J, leaving 13 bases between them. Germline assignment: CDR1 SGHTA and CDR2 FQGTGA. The CDR3 is 16 amino acids.

The V call is TRBV7-9, the J call TRBJ1-2, with TRBD1 as a possible D gene (5 bases). Deletions cut 1 base from V and 3 bases from J, with 15 bases between. The germline CDR1 and CDR2 sequences are SEHNR and FQNEAQ (reference sequence). There are 16 residues in the CDR3. CDR3 region: CASSLGPQAGDYGYTF. The DNA of the CDR3 is TGTGCCAGCAGCTTAGGGCCACAGGCGGGGGACTATGGCTACACCTTC.

The chain recombines TRBV7-2 with TRBJ2-3; 11 bases fit TRBD2. CDR1 and CDR2 (germline): SGHTA, FQGNSA. Trimming took 5 bases from V and 1 from J; bases not matched to a gene: 11. This CDR3 region has 18 residues. Written as DNA, the CDR3 is TGTGCCAGCAGCCCAACACTAGCGGGGGTTACCCGCACAGATACGCAGTATTTT. This sequence encodes CASSPTLAGVTRTDTQYF.

The chain recombines TRBV20-1 with TRBJ2-7, with 8 bases fitting TRBD1. V trimming: 4 bases; J trimming: 3 bases; junction bases outside the gene matches: 8. Per the germline V gene, CDR1 is DFQATT and CDR2 is SNEGSKA (reference sequence). The CDR3 consists of 14 residues. DNA for the CDR3: TGCAGTGCTACTCATGGACAGGGCCACTACGAGCAGTACTTC. This translates into CSATHGQGHYEQYF.

The genes are TRBV24-1 and TRBJ2-5, with TRBD2 as a possible D gene (6 bases). Trimming stripped 5 bases from V and 2 bases from J, with 14 bases between. Germline loops: CDR1 KGHDR, CDR2 SFDVKD. CDR3 length: 15 residues. CDR3 DNA: TGTGCCACCAGTGGACTAGACAGTGTACAAGAGACCCAGTACTTC. Amino acids: CATSGLDSVQETQYF.

This clonotype appeared once. This chain joins TRBV24-1 and TRBJ1-2, with unresolved D. This CDR3 is 13 amino acids long. The germline CDR1 and CDR2 sequences are KGHDR and SFDVKD. V shed 7 bases and J shed 2 bases, with 10 bases lying between them. CDR3 sequence (DNA): TGTGCCACCAGGGACCCGGGAAACTATGGCTACACCTTC. The encoded protein is CATRDPGNYGYTF.

This clonotype was picked up a small number of times. This sequence joins TRBV2 and TRBJ1-2, with D possibly being TRBD1 (6 bases). V was trimmed by 4 bases and J by 0 bases, leaving 12 bases between them. Germline V gene sequence: CDR1 SNHLY, CDR2 FYNNEI. The CDR3 loop spans 15 amino acids. The chain's CDR3 is CASSARTASNYGYTF. DNA for the CDR3: TGTGCCAGCAGTGCGAGGACAGCCTCTAACTATGGCTACACCTTC.

The chain couples TRBV5-6 to TRBJ1-4; the match to TRBD1 covers 7 bases. Germline V gene data show CDR1 as SGHDT and CDR2 as YYEEEE. This CDR3 comprises 17 residues. J was trimmed by 7 bases and V by 1 base; bases with no gene match: 13. In DNA, the CDR3 is TGTGCCAGCAGCTTGACCCCCAGGGGGGGGCTCGTTGAAAAACTGTTTTTT. Protein sequence: CASSLTPRGGLVEKLFF.

CDR3 DNA sequence: TGTGCCATCTCGCAGGCAGATACGCAGTATTTT. This sequence encodes CAISQADTQYF. The V gene is TRBV6-2 or TRBV6-3, the J gene TRBJ2-3; no reliable D call. The V end was cut by 10 bases, the J end by 4 bases, with 9 bases between. CDR1 MNHEY and CDR2 SVGEGT come from the germline V gene. This CDR3 is built from 11 residues.

This clonotype has only one observation. The chain recombines TRBV4-3 with TRBJ2-1; no reliable D call. The CDR3 extends over 13 amino acids. The germline CDR1 and CDR2 sequences are LGHNA and YSLEER. V was shortened by 5 bases and J by 1 base, with 6 bases between the two germline ends. CDR3 protein: CASSWASYNEQFF. The CDR3 DNA follows: TGCGCCAGCAGCTGGGCATCCTACAATGAGCAGTTCTTC.

The genes are TRBV28 and TRBJ2-7; weak D call: TRBD1 (6 bases). V lost 10 bases to trimming and J lost 9 bases, with 19 bases between them. Germline V gene data show CDR1 as MDHEN and CDR2 as SYDVKM. The CDR3 has 12 amino acids. CDR3 coding DNA: TGTGCCACTCAGACTTTGGACAGTAGGCAGTACTTC. This encodes CATQTLDSRQYF. The whole variable domain, filled in from reference TRBV28 and TRBJ2-7, reads DVKVTQSSRYLVKRTGEKVFLECVQDMDHENMFWYRQDPGLGLRLIYFSYDVKMKEKGDIPEGYSVSREKKERFSLILESASTNQTSMYLCATQTLDSRQYFGPGTRLTVT.

This clonotype was seen only a few times. The rearrangement uses TRBV6-2 or TRBV6-3 and TRBJ2-5, with a weak D call TRBD2 (6 bases). The CDR3 contains 12 residues. The germline V gene has CDR1 MNHEY and CDR2 SVGEGT. The germline V and J ends were trimmed by 8 bases and 5 bases, with 12 bases remaining between them. Written as DNA, the CDR3 is TGTGCCAGCGTTATGCGGGGTGAGACCCAGTACTTC. Protein product: CASVMRGETQYF.

The chain uses TRBV6-1 and TRBJ2-5, with D perhaps TRBD1 or TRBD2 (5 bases each). Between the trimmed V and J ends, which lost 5 bases and 2 bases, there was a span of 27 bases. CDR3 size: 19 residues. Germline CDR1 is MNHNS and CDR2 is SASEGT. CDR3 DNA sequence: TGTGCCAGCAGTAAACGGGGACCAGCGAGGCTCCGGGTACAAGAGACCCAGTACTTC. Translated, it gives CASSKRGPARLRVQETQYF.

This clonotype was detected only a few times. V and J are TRBV6-6 and TRBJ2-1; D tentatively fits TRBD1 or TRBD2 (5 bases each). The germline gives CDR1 MNHNY, CDR2 SVGAGI (reference sequence). The CDR3 has 15 residues. V was clipped by 6 bases and J by 5 bases, with 17 bases between them. As DNA, the CDR3 is TGTGCCAGCAGGAACCAGGGACCGGGGAACAATGAGCAGTTCTTC. It encodes CASRNQGPGNNEQFF.

V usage is TRBV7-3 and J usage is TRBJ2-5; perhaps D is TRBD1 or TRBD2 (6 bases each). The CDR3 length is 17 residues. Trimming removed 5 bases from V and 11 bases from J, with 30 bases in between. The germline gives CDR1 SGHTA, CDR2 FQGTGA. CDR3 sequence: CASSPGEGGPYRDEQYF. CDR3 DNA: TGTGCCAGCAGCCCCGGAGAGGGGGGCCCCTATAGGGATGAGCAGTACTTC.

In the case of this clonotype: One junction end disagrees with the germline gene, perhaps due to a read error. The chain carries TRBV4-1 and TRBJ1-4, with D perhaps TRBD1 (5 bases). CDR1 and CDR2 (germline): MGHRA, YSYEKL. The CDR3 covers 13 residues. The CDR3 DNA reads as TGCGCCAGCAGCCCTCTGGGGGAAGAAATACTGTTTTTT. This sequence encodes CASSPLGEEILFF.

This chain joins TRBV19 and TRBJ1-1, with D unresolved. The CDR3 consists of 12 residues. Between the trimmed V and J ends, which lost 9 bases and 0 bases, there was a span of 8 bases. Germline V gives CDR1 LNHDA, CDR2 SQIVND (reference sequence). The CDR3 protein is CASWRVNTEAFF. The CDR3 region has the DNA TGTGCCAGCTGGAGGGTGAACACTGAAGCTTTCTTT.

The DNA of the CDR3 is TGTGCCAGCAGCTTACTCGTGAGAGATGGCTACACCTTC. Translation: CASSLLVRDGYTF. The gene calls are TRBV7-9 and TRBJ1-2; D unresolved. The ends were cut back, 2 bases at V and 6 bases at J, with 10 bases in the middle. The germline CDR1 and CDR2 sequences are SEHNR and FQNEAQ (reference sequence). The CDR3 runs to 13 residues.